The rows below give T cell receptor beta chains drawn from one sample of a study of Ad26.COV2.S vaccination and SARS-CoV-2 variants. Method: immunoSEQ multiplex PCR; TCRdb's copy keeps in-frame clones and lacks some. Among about 680,000 clones, approximately 88% were seen once, and the ten largest hold around 1.4%. The material sequenced was peripheral blood, taken in a trial of Ad26.COV2.S vaccine versus placebo. These receptors all stem from a person between 18 and 60 years old who received the Ad26.COV2.S COVID-19 vaccine or a placebo. Each CDR3 is given with its conserved first and last residue. D genes are given only for firm matches. The size entry is marked missing in some rows and otherwise reads once, few, many or a size class.

j_call v_call clone_size d_call cdr3_aa cdr3_nt
TRBJ1-1 TRBV3-1/TRBV3-2 - TRBD1 CASIGQGSTEAFF TGTGCCAGCATAGGACAGGGGAGCACTGAAGCTTTCTTT
TRBJ1-3 TRBV7-9 few - CASSLVGADGNTIYF TGTGCCAGCAGCTTAGTAGGGGCTGATGGAAACACCATATATTTT
TRBJ2-3 TRBV21-1 - - CASSKGPDGISQYF TGTGCCAGCAGCAAAGGGCCCGACGGGATCTCGCAGTATTTT
TRBJ2-7 TRBV6-2/TRBV6-3 few - CASSPPAGSYSYEQYF TGTGCCAGCAGCCCCCCGGCTGGGTCTTACTCCTACGAGCAGTACTTC
TRBJ1-1 TRBV5-6 - TRBD1 CASSLVRTGKTNTEAFF TGTGCCAGCAGCTTAGTTAGGACAGGGAAAACGAACACTGAAGCTTTCTTT
TRBJ1-3 TRBV5-1 - - CASSLEGNSGNTIYF TGCGCCAGCAGCTTGGAAGGGAATTCTGGAAACACCATATATTTT
TRBJ2-3 TRBV18 - - CASSLNTDQDTQYF TGTGCCAGCTCACTAAACACGGACCAAGATACGCAGTATTTT
TRBJ2-3 TRBV7-9 - TRBD2 CASSLGSSGAYTDTQYF TGTGCCAGCAGCTTAGGGTCTAGCGGGGCCTACACAGATACGCAGTATTTT
TRBJ2-3 TRBV12-3/TRBV12-4 once - CASSMTVTDTQYF TGTGCCAGCAGTATGACTGTCACAGATACGCAGTATTTT
TRBJ1-1 TRBV5-1 - - CASSLVGAGTTEAFF TGCGCCAGCAGCTTGGTCGGGGCCGGCACGACTGAAGCTTTCTTT
TRBJ1-5 TRBV30 - - CAWSLGAGQPQHF TGTGCCTGGAGTCTGGGGGCGGGTCAGCCCCAGCATTTT
TRBJ1-5 TRBV6-6 - TRBD1 CASSETGASNQPQHF TGTGCCAGCAGCGAGACAGGGGCTAGCAATCAGCCCCAGCATTTT
TRBJ2-1 TRBV6-2/TRBV6-3 - TRBD2 CASSYSGTSYNEQFF TGTGCCAGCAGTTACTCCGGGACTAGTTACAATGAGCAGTTCTTC
TRBJ2-7 TRBV6-5 - TRBD1 CASSGTGMIEQYF TGTGCCAGCAGCGGGACAGGGATGATCGAGCAGTACTTC
TRBJ2-7 TRBV7-3 - - CASSLGQGREQYF TGTGCCAGCAGCTTAGGGCAAGGGCGCGAGCAGTACTTC
TRBJ2-1 TRBV5-1 - TRBD2 CASTSPGLSYNEQFF TGCGCCAGCACCTCACCGGGACTATCCTACAATGAGCAGTTCTTC
TRBJ1-6 TRBV30 - - CAWSVRGQGSSPLHF TGTGCCTGGAGTGTACGTGGGCAAGGTTCGTCACCCCTCCACTTT
TRBJ2-2 TRBV2 - TRBD1 CASSPRGRGTGELFF TGTGCCAGCAGCCCGAGGGGGCGAGGCACCGGGGAGCTGTTTTTT